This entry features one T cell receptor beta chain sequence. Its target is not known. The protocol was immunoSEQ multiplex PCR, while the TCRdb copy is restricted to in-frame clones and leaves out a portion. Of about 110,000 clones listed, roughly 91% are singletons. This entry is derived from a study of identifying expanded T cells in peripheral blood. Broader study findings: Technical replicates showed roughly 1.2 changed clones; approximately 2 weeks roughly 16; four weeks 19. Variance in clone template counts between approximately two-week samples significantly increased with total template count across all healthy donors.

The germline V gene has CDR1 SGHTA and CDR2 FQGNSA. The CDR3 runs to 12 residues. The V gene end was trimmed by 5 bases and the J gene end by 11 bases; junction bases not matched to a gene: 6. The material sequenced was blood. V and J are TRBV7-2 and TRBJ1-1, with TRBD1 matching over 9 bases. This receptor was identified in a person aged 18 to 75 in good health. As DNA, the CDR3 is TGTGCCAGCAGCGTCAACAGGGGGCTGGCTTTCTTT. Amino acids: CASSVNRGLAFF.